Below, 22 T cell receptor beta chains from the same sample are listed, as sequenced in a study of a mutant IDH1 vaccine in newly diagnosed glioma. Data came from immunoSEQ multiplex PCR; TCRdb stores just in-frame clones and leaves some out. This table has roughly 35,000 clones, 75% appearing once. Specified time point: week 47, end of study. With topical imiquimod, each dose of the vaccine consisted of 300 ug of mutant IDH1 20-mer peptide. Their target antigens are unknown. The sample consisted of PBMCs, taken from a glioma patient whose treatment included an IDH1 peptide vaccine. The receptors were sampled from a man aged 40-50 years with glioma.

V is TRBV28 and J is TRBJ2-3; D is possibly TRBD2 (6 bases). V was trimmed by 4 bases and J by 5 bases, leaving 7 bases between them. The CDR3 consists of 12 residues. Germline V gives CDR1 MDHEN, CDR2 SYDVKM. CDR3 DNA: TGTGCCAGCAGTTCCGGGAGAGATACGCAGTATTTT. Amino acids: CASSSGRDTQYF.

The gene calls are TRBV6-6 and TRBJ1-4; maybe TRBD1 (5 bases). The CDR3 contains 13 residues. Germline V gene lookup returns CDR1 MNHNY and CDR2 SVGAGI (reference sequence). Trimming stripped 8 bases from V and 8 bases from J, with 15 bases between. DNA for the CDR3: TGTGCCAGCGGCGGGGGAAGGGACGAAAAACTGTTTTTT. Protein sequence: CASGGGRDEKLFF.

The chain links TRBV14 to TRBJ2-7; 7 bases line up with TRBD2. The CDR3 totals 15 residues. J was trimmed by 0 bases and V by 5 bases; bases with no gene match: 7. Germline CDR1 reads SGHDN; CDR2 reads FVKESK. The CDR3 nucleotides read TGTGCCAGCAGCTTAGGCGGGGAGGGCTCCTACGAGCAGTACGTC. Translating it yields CASSLGGEGSYEQYV.

The J gene is TRBJ2-3, the V gene TRBV9; D perhaps matches TRBD2 (6 bases). Trimming shortened V by 0 bases and J by 2 bases, and 10 bases separated the two germline ends. The CDR3 extends over 15 amino acids. Germline assignment: CDR1 SGDLS and CDR2 YYNGEE. The CDR3: CASSVGGGTTDTQYF. The CDR3, as DNA: TGTGCCAGCAGCGTAGGTGGGGGGACCACAGATACGCAGTATTTT.

This clone was seen a handful of times. This rearrangement joins TRBV15 to TRBJ1-2; 7 nucleotides agree with TRBD1. The CDR3 totals 15 residues. CDR1 is LNHNV and CDR2 is YYDKDF in the germline V gene (reference sequence). Germline trimming cut 3 bases from V and 4 bases from J; bases unmatched to any gene: 8. The CDR3 reads CATSRGTELSYGYTF. Here the CDR3 DNA reads TGTGCCACCAGCAGGGGGACAGAGCTTAGCTATGGCTACACCTTC.

The CDR3 DNA sequence: TGTGCCAGCAGCGTAGGTCGGGGAGGGGCGAACACTGAAGCTTTCTTT. Amino acid sequence: CASSVGRGGANTEAFF. The V call is TRBV9, the J call TRBJ1-1; a weak D match, TRBD1 (5 bases). Trimming took off 0 bases at V and 1 base at J, with 13 bases between the two ends. The CDR3 runs 16 residues. Germline assignment: CDR1 SGDLS and CDR2 YYNGEE.

This clone turned up a few times. This chain links TRBV10-3 with TRBJ1-1, with 8 bases aligning to TRBD1. The CDR3 has 15 residues. V lost 2 bases and J lost 1; bases outside the gene matches: 3. From germline, CDR1 is ENHRY and CDR2 SYGVKD. The DNA for the CDR3 is TGTGCCATCAGTGAGGGGGGACAGGAGAACACTGAAGCTTTCTTT. This translates into CAISEGGQENTEAFF.

This sequence joins TRBV25-1 and TRBJ2-7, with a tentative D call TRBD2 (5 bases). The CDR3 is 14 residues long. CDR1 is MGHDK and CDR2 is SYGVNS in the germline V gene. The V gene lost 5 bases and the J gene lost 6 bases, with 17 bases spanning the gap. CDR3 sequence: CASSSSVTGSEQYV. CDR3 sequence (DNA): TGTGCCAGCAGTTCGTCAGTAACGGGATCCGAGCAGTACGTC.

The gene calls are TRBV2 and TRBJ2-7, with TRBD1 identical over 8 bases. Unmatched junction bases numbered 10, after V lost 6 bases and J lost 6 bases. This CDR3 contains 14 residues. The germline V gene encodes CDR1 SNHLY and CDR2 FYNNEI. The CDR3 region has the DNA TGTGCCAGCAGAGGGGGGCCAGGGGGCCTCGAGCAGTACTTC. It translates to CASRGGPGGLEQYF. Full variable domain (remainder filled in from reference TRBV2 and TRBJ2-7): EPEVTQTPSHQVTQMGQEVILRCVPISNHLYFYWYRQILGQKVEFLVSFYNNEISEKSEIFDDQFSVERPDGSNFTLKIRSTKLEDSAMYFCASRGGPGGLEQYFGPGTRLTVT.

The V gene is TRBV5-1, the J gene TRBJ2-6, with D perhaps matching TRBD2 (5 bases). Per germline, CDR1 SGHRS and CDR2 YFSETQ. CDR3 length equals 19 residues. V dropped 7 bases and J dropped 0 bases, with 23 bases sitting between them. The CDR3 reads CASSGVSQSILSGANVLTF. The CDR3, as DNA: TGCGCCAGCTCCGGGGTGAGCCAATCTATCCTCTCTGGGGCCAACGTCCTGACTTTC.

This chain joins TRBV27 and TRBJ2-4; 7 bases map to TRBD1. The CDR3 has 12 residues. Germline-derived CDR1 and CDR2 are MNHEY and SMNVEV (reference sequence). V lost 6 bases, J lost 9 bases, and 5 bases stayed unmatched. The CDR3 loop is CASRTGQGIQYF. CDR3 nucleotides: TGTGCCAGCAGGACAGGGCAGGGCATTCAGTACTTC.

V gene TRBV10-2 combines with J gene TRBJ2-2; D gene ambiguous. The CDR3 extends over 10 amino acids. Germline CDR1 and CDR2: WSHSY and SAAADI. With 7 bases removed from V and 6 bases from J, the gap between germline ends came to 3 bases. The CDR3 region is CASMAGELFF. The CDR3 DNA reads TGCGCCAGCATGGCCGGGGAGCTGTTTTTT.

J is TRBJ2-5 and V is TRBV11-2; the D gene is possibly TRBD2 (5 bases). This CDR3 region has 14 residues. Germline V gene sequence: CDR1 SGHAT, CDR2 FQNNGV. Trimming took off 1 base at V and 5 bases at J, with 11 bases between the two ends. Here the CDR3 DNA reads TGTGCCAGCAGCTTAGGGGCTAGCACGGAGACCCAGTACTTC. Translation: CASSLGASTETQYF.

The genes are TRBV5-1 and TRBJ2-1; 7 positions match TRBD1. The CDR3 covers 16 residues. The J segment lost 4 bases and the V segment lost 0 bases, leaving 7 bases of the junction unmatched. CDR1 is SGHRS and CDR2 is YFSETQ in the germline V gene. The CDR3 bases are TGCGCCAGCAGCTTGGCCGGGACAGCTAATTACAATGAGCAGTTCTTC. Translating it yields CASSLAGTANYNEQFF.

This clone was counted only a few times. J is TRBJ1-2 and V is TRBV7-9; D is perhaps TRBD1 (6 bases). The CDR3 runs 13 residues. Trimming cost V 1 base and J 6 bases, with 9 bases left between them. Germline CDR1 reads SEHNR; CDR2 reads FQNEAQ (reference sequence). This chain's CDR3 is CASSLDTGNGYTF. The CDR3, as DNA: TGTGCCAGCAGCTTAGATACAGGGAATGGCTACACCTTC.

This chain joins TRBV5-1 and TRBJ2-7; 10 nucleotides line up with TRBD2. This CDR3 has 18 residues. CDR1 SGHRS and CDR2 YFSETQ come from the germline V gene. J lost 2 bases, V lost 2 bases, and 13 bases had no gene match. The CDR3 DNA is TGCGCCAGCAGCTTAAGTTGGAGGGGGACTAGCGTGACCTACGAGCAGTACGTC. The encoded protein is CASSLSWRGTSVTYEQYV.

The table lists this clone with a few counts. This rearrangement joins TRBV4-2 to TRBJ1-1; 7 nucleotides align to TRBD1. Trimming removed 4 bases from V and 4 bases from J; junction bases left unmatched: 9. CDR3 length equals 15 residues. The V gene's germline CDR1 is LGHNA and CDR2 YNFKEQ. The CDR3 DNA reads as TGTGCCAGCAGCCCGACTCAGGGGGGTCCCACTGAAGCTTTCTTT. It specifies CASSPTQGGPTEAFF.

V gene TRBV7-9 combines with J gene TRBJ1-1; D is ambiguous. This CDR3 contains 11 residues. The ends were cut back, 5 bases at V and 7 bases at J, with 8 bases in the middle. Germline CDR1 is SEHNR and CDR2 is FQNEAQ (reference sequence). The CDR3 nucleotides are TGTGCCAGCAGCGACCAGAATGAAGCTTTCTTT. This gives the protein CASSDQNEAFF.

This chain uses TRBV7-8 with TRBJ2-3; D not resolved. The germline CDR1 and CDR2 sequences are SGHVS and FQNEAQ. The CDR3 is 14 residues long. Trimming shortened V by 1 base and J by 3 bases, and 8 bases separated the two germline ends. The CDR3 protein is CASSLDVGTDTQYF. Written as DNA, the CDR3 is TGTGCCAGCAGCTTAGATGTGGGGACAGATACGCAGTATTTT.

The chain joins TRBV5-1 to TRBJ2-7, with 13 positions matching TRBD2. The germline V gene encodes CDR1 SGHRS and CDR2 YFSETQ. CDR3 length equals 17 residues. The junction had 13 bases not matched to a gene; V was cut back by 4 bases and J by 6 bases. For the CDR3, the DNA is TGCGCCAGCAGCCAAGACAGCCTAGGACTAGCGGGAGCCGAGCAGTACTTC. Protein: CASSQDSLGLAGAEQYF.

This rearrangement joins TRBV5-1 to TRBJ2-5; 12 bases are a match to TRBD2. Per the germline V gene, CDR1 is SGHRS and CDR2 is YFSETQ. The CDR3 runs to 16 residues. Unmatched junction bases numbered 2, after V lost 0 bases and J lost 2 bases. CDR3: CASSLGTSGGQETQYF. The CDR3 DNA reads TGCGCCAGCAGCTTGGGAACTAGCGGGGGGCAAGAGACCCAGTACTTC.

This chain connects TRBV6-5 to TRBJ2-6, with unresolved D. V was trimmed by 5 bases and J by 1 base, leaving 9 bases between them. CDR3 length: 15 amino acids. CDR1 MNHEY and CDR2 SVGAGI come from the germline V gene. CDR3 DNA: TGTGCCAGCAGTACCCGTGGGTCTGGGGCCAACGTCCTGACTTTC. Protein sequence: CASSTRGSGANVLTF.